This TCR beta chain was identified during a study of cytotoxic CD8 clonotypes in ibrutinib-treated CLL. Per the germline V gene, CDR1 is MNHNS and CDR2 is SASEGT. With 5 bases clipped from V and 8 bases from J, the junction kept 10 bases outside the gene matches. The CDR3 has 14 amino acids. The table lists this clone with a few counts. Here immunoSEQ multiplex PCR was the method, and the copy in TCRdb shows in-frame clones only, minus some. The sample lists some 47,000 clones; about 57% were seen once. From cryopreserved PBMCs came 1.5 to 2.5 micrograms of genomic DNA used for TCR beta libraries. This receptor was taken from a human donor with chronic lymphocytic leukemia. The starting material was PBMCs, obtained after 24 months of ibrutinib treatment. V and J are TRBV6-1 and TRBJ1-2, with TRBD1 identical over 8 bases. This CDR3 reads CASSWDRLTGGYTF. The CDR3 bases are TGTGCCAGCAGTTGGGACAGGCTCACTGGAGGCTACACCTTC.